This TCR beta chain was identified in a study of blood T cells in healthy people across ages. A second PCR, run for about 6 to 11 cycles, used a sample-barcoded 5' primer plus a J-beta primer mix. MiXCR was run by TCRdb on the 5' RACE reads, yielding one entry per CDR3 protein. The sample lists around 1,000,000 distinct CDR3 sequences, around 25% occurring once. Trimming cost V 5 bases and J 2 bases; bases outside gene matches: 9. Germline V gives CDR1 MNHEY, CDR2 SMNVEV (reference sequence). This CDR3 is 18 amino acids long. Extracted total RNA amounted to at least 6 micrograms for each sample. This same sample was also taken into another study, of T cells of mothers and their children.

Material: blood. The clonotype was recovered from a girl aged 2-10 years in good health. The chain joins TRBV27 to TRBJ2-3, with 14 bases that match TRBD2. The CDR3 region has the DNA TGTGCCAGCAGTGGGTCCCCGGGACTAGCGGGAGTCACAGATACGCAGTATTTT. Translated: CASSGSPGLAGVTDTQYF.